A single sample gave rise to the 28 T cell receptor beta chains below, sequenced in a study of radiotherapy plus CTLA-4 blockade in lung cancer. TCRdb keeps only in-frame clones here, not all; method: immunoSEQ multiplex PCR. The sample has 45,000 or so clones; around 76% are singletons. Sequencing used peripheral blood, obtained from a patient treated with radiotherapy plus ipilimumab. The receptor set was obtained from a human donor with non-small cell lung cancer who had stable disease on radiotherapy plus ipilimumab.

The chain combines TRBV19 with TRBJ1-1; D may be TRBD1 (5 bases). Germline V lookup: CDR1 LNHDA, CDR2 SQIVND (reference sequence). The V end lost 7 bases, the J end lost 1 base, and 22 bases lay between the germline ends. This CDR3 spans 17 amino acids. The DNA of the CDR3 is TGTGCCAGTAATCCTTCGGGGCAGGGAGATTGGAACACTGAAGCTTTCTTT. This sequence encodes CASNPSGQGDWNTEAFF. Variable domain in full (rest from reference TRBV19 and TRBJ1-1): DGGITQSPKYLFRKEGQNVTLSCEQNLNHDAMYWYRQDPGQGLRLIYYSQIVNDFQKGDIAEGYSVSREKKESFPLTVTSAQKNPTAFYLCASNPSGQGDWNTEAFFGQGTRLTVV.

This clone occurred a few times. This sequence joins TRBV6-1 and TRBJ2-2; D is possibly TRBD2 (6 bases). Trimming took 8 bases from V and 1 from J, leaving 14 bases between them. The CDR3 is made up of 15 amino acids. Germline-derived CDR1 and CDR2 are MNHNS and SASEGT. The CDR3 nucleotides are TGTGCCAGCCACCTACCGCGGGGGAACACCGGGGAGCTGTTTTTT. As protein: CASHLPRGNTGELFF.

The chain recombines TRBV6-6 with TRBJ1-1, with 7 bases lining up with TRBD1. The germline V gene has CDR1 MNHNY and CDR2 SVGAGI (reference sequence). V lost 4 bases to trimming and J lost 2 bases; unmatched junction nucleotides: 4. The CDR3 has 14 amino acids. The CDR3 DNA is TGTGCCAGCAGTTCCCAGGGGGGAAACACTGAAGCTTTCTTT. This encodes CASSSQGGNTEAFF.

This chain uses TRBV5-4 with TRBJ1-2; D unclear. Germline CDR1 reads SGHNT; CDR2 reads YYREEE (reference sequence). The germline V and J ends were trimmed by 1 base and 6 bases, with 7 bases remaining between them. The CDR3 spans 12 residues. The CDR3 bases are TGTGCCAGCAGCTTGCGTGGAAATGGCTACACCTTC. Amino acid sequence: CASSLRGNGYTF.

This clone appeared once. The chain joins TRBV5-8 to TRBJ2-3, with 8 positions matching TRBD1. CDR3 length: 16 residues. V lost 4 bases, J lost 1 base, and 8 bases stayed unmatched. Per germline, CDR1 SGHTS and CDR2 YDEGEE. Here the CDR3 reads CASSHGQGVGTDTQYF. The CDR3 DNA reads TGTGCCAGCAGCCATGGACAGGGCGTCGGCACAGATACGCAGTATTTT.

The chain couples TRBV18 to TRBJ2-4; 8 bases fit TRBD1. This CDR3 comprises 15 residues. The V gene's germline CDR1 is KGHSH and CDR2 LQKENI. The junction had 7 bases not matched to a gene; V was cut back by 0 bases and J by 9 bases. The CDR3 sequence: CASSPPGQAKVIQYF. The CDR3, as DNA: TGTGCCAGCTCACCACCGGGACAGGCTAAGGTCATTCAGTACTTC.

The rearrangement uses TRBV28 and TRBJ2-1, with 7 bases matching TRBD2. J gave up 2 bases and V 2 bases, and 3 bases lay outside the gene matches. CDR1 is MDHEN, CDR2 SYDVKM, per germline. The CDR3 has 15 residues. CDR3 region: CASSLRGLPYNEQFF. The CDR3 DNA reads TGTGCCAGCAGTTTAAGGGGACTACCCTACAATGAGCAGTTCTTC.

The chain uses TRBV7-9 and TRBJ1-1, with 9 nucleotides matching TRBD1. The CDR3 spans 15 residues. CDR1 is SEHNR, CDR2 FQNEAQ, per germline (reference sequence). With V trimmed by 0 bases and J by 5 bases, 4 bases remained unmatched. CDR3 loop: CASSLALGTGTEAFF. Written as DNA, the CDR3 is TGTGCCAGCAGCTTAGCGCTTGGGACAGGGACTGAAGCTTTCTTT.

The gene calls are TRBV2 and TRBJ1-1; D is possibly TRBD1 (5 bases). This CDR3 region has 14 residues. The germline V gene encodes CDR1 SNHLY and CDR2 FYNNEI. V was cut by 4 bases and J by 1 base, with 10 bases left in between. The CDR3 sequence is CASSVSGTNTEAFF. CDR3 bases: TGTGCCAGCAGTGTGTCAGGGACGAACACTGAAGCTTTCTTT.

This sequence joins TRBV4-1 and TRBJ1-6; D is unresolved. Germline V lookup: CDR1 MGHRA, CDR2 YSYEKL. Between the trimmed V and J ends, which lost 5 bases and 0 bases, there was a span of 20 bases. The CDR3 totals 19 residues. The DNA for the CDR3 is TGCGCCAGCAGCTGGAGGTATGAGGGTCGGAGCTCCTATAATTCACCCCTCCACTTT. Amino acid sequence: CASSWRYEGRSSYNSPLHF.

This clone was counted a few times. CDR3 nucleotides: TGTGCCAGCAGCCCCACTAGCGGGGGGGCCGCGGGCACCGGGGAGCTGTTTTTT. This encodes CASSPTSGGAAGTGELFF. This rearrangement joins TRBV7-9 to TRBJ2-2; 13 bases are shared with TRBD2. Germline values: CDR1 SEHNR, CDR2 FQNEAQ (reference sequence). V trimming: 5 bases; J trimming: 4 bases; junction bases outside the gene matches: 10. The CDR3 contains 18 residues. Drawing the rest from reference TRBV7-9 and TRBJ2-2, the complete variable domain is DTGVSQNPRHKITKRGQNVTFRCDPISEHNRLYWYRQTLGQGPEFLTYFQNEAQLEKSRLLSDRFSAERPKGSFSTLEIQRTEQGDSAMYLCASSPTSGGAAGTGELFFGEGSRLTVL.

The V and J genes are TRBV10-2 and TRBJ1-4, with D perhaps TRBD1 (5 bases). The CDR3 loop spans 13 amino acids. CDR1 and CDR2 from the germline V gene are WSHSY and SAAADI. V was shortened by 8 bases and J by 5 bases, with 12 bases between the two germline ends. The CDR3 sequence is CASGHLPNEKLFF. CDR3 nucleotides: TGCGCCAGCGGACACCTTCCAAATGAAAAACTGTTTTTT.

V gene TRBV9 combines with J gene TRBJ1-2; D is unclear. Trimming stripped 0 bases from V and 2 bases from J, with 14 bases between. This CDR3 has 16 residues. Germline V lookup: CDR1 SGDLS, CDR2 YYNGEE. This CDR3 reads CASSVASGRPNYGYTF. CDR3 sequence (DNA): TGTGCCAGCAGCGTAGCCTCCGGGCGGCCCAACTATGGCTACACCTTC.

The rearrangement uses TRBV18 and TRBJ1-1; D remains ambiguous. This CDR3 has 13 residues. Trimming took 3 bases from V and 6 from J, leaving 11 bases between them. Germline assignment: CDR1 KGHSH and CDR2 LQKENI. The CDR3 DNA sequence: TGTGCCAGCTCACCGATCAGGAGCCCTGAAGCTTTCTTT. This sequence encodes CASSPIRSPEAFF.

This clone was picked up one time. The gene calls are TRBV5-6 and TRBJ2-4; possibly TRBD2 for D (5 bases). The CDR3 consists of 17 residues. Germline V gene data show CDR1 as SGHDT and CDR2 as YYEEEE. The V end was cut by 2 bases, the J end by 3 bases, with 18 bases between. The CDR3 sequence is CASSFIGHHGGKNIQYF. The CDR3 region has the DNA TGTGCCAGCAGCTTCATCGGGCATCACGGAGGCAAAAACATTCAGTACTTC.

The genes are TRBV6-6 and TRBJ2-7, with D perhaps matching TRBD1 (6 bases). Per germline, CDR1 MNHNY and CDR2 SVGAGI (reference sequence). The CDR3 runs 15 residues. Trimming took off 6 bases at V and 0 bases at J, with 15 bases between the two ends. The CDR3 DNA is TGTGCCAGCAGGGATTTTAGGGGGAGCTCCTACGAGCAGTACTTC. This gives the protein CASRDFRGSSYEQYF.

The rearrangement joins TRBV28 to TRBJ1-2, with 7 bases identical to TRBD1. Trimming took 5 bases from V and 10 from J; bases not matched to a gene: 4. The CDR3 is made up of 11 amino acids. CDR1 and CDR2 (germline): MDHEN, SYDVKM. CDR3 coding DNA: TGTGCCAGCAGTATAACAGGGGACTACACCTTC. Translation gives CASSITGDYTF.

This chain connects TRBV11-3 to TRBJ1-1, with D possibly TRBD1 on 5 matching bases. V lost 1 base and J lost 0, with 6 bases in between. The CDR3 length is 14 residues. Germline values: CDR1 SGHNT, CDR2 YENEEA. The CDR3 is CASSLAGMNTEAFF. The CDR3 bases are TGTGCCAGCAGCTTAGCAGGGATGAACACTGAAGCTTTCTTT.

The chain carries TRBV7-8 and TRBJ1-6; D is ambiguous. The germline CDR1 and CDR2 sequences are SGHVS and FQNEAQ. This CDR3 has 15 residues. Trimming shortened V by 5 bases and J by 0 bases, and 8 bases separated the two germline ends. CDR3 sequence reads: CASSSTGSYNSPLHF. CDR3 coding DNA: TGTGCCAGCAGCAGTACGGGCTCCTATAATTCACCCCTCCACTTT.

This clone was seen once. The rearrangement uses TRBV11-2 and TRBJ2-7, with D unresolved. With 4 bases removed from V and 6 bases from J, the gap between germline ends came to 16 bases. This CDR3 comprises 14 residues. Germline CDR1 is SGHAT and CDR2 is FQNNGV. The CDR3 DNA reads as TGTGCCAGCAGCTCTGCCCTAAACCTGGGCGAGCAGTACGTC. This codes for CASSSALNLGEQYV.

On this clone itself: With a far larger clone one base away, a read error is the likely cause. CDR3: CAGRPDRVYNSPLHF. The CDR3 coding sequence is TGCGCCGGCAGACCGGACAGGGTCTATAATTCACCCCTCCACTTT. The V gene is TRBV5-1, the J gene TRBJ1-6; TRBD1 matches 8 bases. The CDR3 covers 15 residues. Germline assignment: CDR1 SGHRS and CDR2 YFSETQ. Filled out from reference TRBV5-1 and TRBJ1-6, the complete variable domain reads KAGVTQTPRYLIKTRGQQVTLSCSPISGHRSVSWYQQTPGQGLQFLFEYFSETQRNKGNFPGRFSGRQFSNSRSEMNVSTLELGDSALYLCAGRPDRVYNSPLHFGNGTRLTVT.

J is TRBJ2-2 and V is TRBV25-1; 10 bases align to TRBD2. The CDR3 is 17 residues long. Losses at the gene ends were 1 base for V and 4 bases for J; bases not matched to a gene: 6. CDR1 is MGHDK and CDR2 is SYGVNS in the germline V gene. Written as DNA, the CDR3 is TGTGCCAGCAGTGAATGGGGAGCGGGGGGGTTCACCGGGGAGCTGTTTTTT. Translating gives CASSEWGAGGFTGELFF.

This sequence joins TRBV7-6 and TRBJ1-1, with D tentatively TRBD1 (6 bases). Trimming pared 4 bases from V and 5 bases from J, leaving 20 bases between. The CDR3 totals 16 residues. CDR1 and CDR2 from the germline V gene are SGHVS and FNYEAQ. The CDR3 sequence is CASSSPRGQGRTEAFF. As DNA, the CDR3 is TGTGCCAGCAGCTCTCCCAGAGGGCAGGGGAGAACTGAAGCTTTCTTT.

The gene calls are TRBV5-4 and TRBJ1-6; 7 positions agree with TRBD1. The J segment lost 5 bases and the V segment lost 4 bases, leaving 6 bases of the junction unmatched. The length of the CDR3 is 15 residues. CDR1 and CDR2 from the germline V gene are SGHNT and YYREEE (reference sequence). Here the CDR3 reads CASSPGTANNSPLHF. As DNA, the CDR3 is TGTGCCAGCAGCCCCGGGACAGCGAATAATTCACCCCTCCACTTT.

The chain combines TRBV6-1 with TRBJ2-2; no firm D call. The V gene's germline CDR1 is MNHNS and CDR2 SASEGT. The CDR3 sequence is 12 residues long. V was trimmed by 4 bases and J by 2 bases, leaving 2 bases between them. The CDR3 spells CASSANTGELFF. The CDR3 nucleotides read TGTGCCAGCAGTGCCAACACCGGGGAGCTGTTTTTT.

The CDR3 spells CASSGDRDYEQYF. For the CDR3, the DNA is TGTGCCAGTAGTGGGGACAGGGACTACGAGCAGTACTTC. The chain recombines TRBV19 with TRBJ2-5; 9 bases are shared with TRBD1. The end of the DNA fits TRBJ2-7 better, so the J call may be wrong. The CDR3 extends over 13 amino acids. CDR1 and CDR2 (germline): LNHDA, SQIVND (reference sequence).

The V and J genes are TRBV28 and TRBJ2-2, with D possibly being TRBD1 (5 bases). Germline CDR1 is MDHEN and CDR2 is SYDVKM. V dropped 6 bases and J dropped 4 bases, with 9 bases sitting between them. The CDR3 contains 13 residues. CDR3 sequence: CASRPRATGELFF. The DNA of the CDR3 is TGTGCCAGCAGGCCCAGGGCCACCGGGGAGCTGTTTTTT.

This clone has only a few counts. The J gene is TRBJ1-2, the V gene TRBV28, with D perhaps matching TRBD1 (6 bases). The CDR3 extends over 13 amino acids. The V gene lost 6 bases and the J gene lost 4 bases, with 12 bases spanning the gap. The germline V gene has CDR1 MDHEN and CDR2 SYDVKM. The CDR3 region is CASRAQGTYGYTF. CDR3 nucleotide sequence: TGTGCCAGCAGGGCACAGGGAACCTATGGCTACACCTTC.